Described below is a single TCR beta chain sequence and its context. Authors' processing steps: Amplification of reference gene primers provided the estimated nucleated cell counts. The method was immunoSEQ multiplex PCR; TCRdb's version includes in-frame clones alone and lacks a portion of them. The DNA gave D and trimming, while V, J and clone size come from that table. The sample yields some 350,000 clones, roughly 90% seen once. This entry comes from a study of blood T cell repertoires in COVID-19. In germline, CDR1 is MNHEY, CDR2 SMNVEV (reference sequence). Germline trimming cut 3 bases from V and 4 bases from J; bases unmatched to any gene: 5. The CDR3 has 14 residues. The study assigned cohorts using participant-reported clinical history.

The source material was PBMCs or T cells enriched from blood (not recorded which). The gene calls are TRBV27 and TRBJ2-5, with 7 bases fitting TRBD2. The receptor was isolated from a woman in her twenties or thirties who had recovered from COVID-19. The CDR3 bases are TGTGCCAGCAGTTTGGGGGACTATCGAGAGACCCAGTACTTC. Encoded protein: CASSLGDYRETQYF.